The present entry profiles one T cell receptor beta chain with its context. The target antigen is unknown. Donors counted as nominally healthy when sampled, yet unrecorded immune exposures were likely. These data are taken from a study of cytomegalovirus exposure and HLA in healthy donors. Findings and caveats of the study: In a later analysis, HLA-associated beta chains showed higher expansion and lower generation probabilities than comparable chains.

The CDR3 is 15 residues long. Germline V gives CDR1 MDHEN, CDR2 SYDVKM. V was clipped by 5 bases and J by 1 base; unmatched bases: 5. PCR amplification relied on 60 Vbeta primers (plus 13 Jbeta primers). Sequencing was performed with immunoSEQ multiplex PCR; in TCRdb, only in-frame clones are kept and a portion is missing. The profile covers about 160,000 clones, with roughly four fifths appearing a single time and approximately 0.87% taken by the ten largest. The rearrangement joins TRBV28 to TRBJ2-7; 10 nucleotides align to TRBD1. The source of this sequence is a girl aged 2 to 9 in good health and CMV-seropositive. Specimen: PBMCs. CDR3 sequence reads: CASSAGTGVSYEQYF. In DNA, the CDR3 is TGTGCCAGCAGTGCAGGGACAGGGGTTTCCTACGAGCAGTACTTC.